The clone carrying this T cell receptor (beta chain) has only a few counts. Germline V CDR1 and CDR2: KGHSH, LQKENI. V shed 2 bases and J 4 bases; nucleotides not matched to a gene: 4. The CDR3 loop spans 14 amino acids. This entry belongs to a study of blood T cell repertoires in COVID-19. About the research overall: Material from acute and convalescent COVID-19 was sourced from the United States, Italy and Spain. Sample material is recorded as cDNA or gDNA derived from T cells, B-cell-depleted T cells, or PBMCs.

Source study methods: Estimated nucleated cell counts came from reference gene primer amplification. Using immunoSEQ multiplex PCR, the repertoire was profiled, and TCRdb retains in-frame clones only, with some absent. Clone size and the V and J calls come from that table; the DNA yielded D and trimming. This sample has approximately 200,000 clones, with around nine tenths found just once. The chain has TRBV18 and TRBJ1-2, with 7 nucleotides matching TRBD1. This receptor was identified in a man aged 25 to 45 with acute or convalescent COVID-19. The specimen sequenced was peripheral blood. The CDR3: CASSPGDRPYGYTF. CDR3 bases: TGTGCCAGCTCACCAGGGGACAGACCCTATGGCTACACCTTC.